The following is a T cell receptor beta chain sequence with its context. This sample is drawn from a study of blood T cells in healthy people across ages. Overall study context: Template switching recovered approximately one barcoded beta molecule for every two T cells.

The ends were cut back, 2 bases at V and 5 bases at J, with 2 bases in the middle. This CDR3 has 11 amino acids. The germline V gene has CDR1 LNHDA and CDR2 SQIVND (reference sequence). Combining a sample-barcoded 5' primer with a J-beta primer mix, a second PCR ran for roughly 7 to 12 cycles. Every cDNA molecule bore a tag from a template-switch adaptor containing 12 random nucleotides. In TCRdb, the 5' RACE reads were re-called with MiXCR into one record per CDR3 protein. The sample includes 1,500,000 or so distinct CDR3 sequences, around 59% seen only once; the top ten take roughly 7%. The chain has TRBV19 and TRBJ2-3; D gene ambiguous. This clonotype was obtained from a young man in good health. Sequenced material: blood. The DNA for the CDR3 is TGTGCCAGTAGTATAAAAGATACGCAGTATTTT. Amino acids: CASSIKDTQYF.